The clone carrying this T cell receptor beta chain was seen a few times. The antigen is undetermined. From germline, CDR1 is MGHDK and CDR2 SYGVNS. There are 14 residues in the CDR3. The J segment lost 9 bases and the V segment lost 5 bases, leaving 10 bases of the junction unmatched. The source of the sample is a study of siplizumab effects on memory and regulatory T cells. Study-wide findings and caveats: Naive T cells seemed more diverse than memory cells and seemed major alloresponse contributors.

Measured with immunoSEQ multiplex PCR; TCRdb has only the in-frame clones, and not every one. The sample lists 95,000 to 100,000 clones; over 90% were seen once. The sequence derives from a human donor in good health. The V gene is TRBV25-1, the J gene TRBJ2-1; 7 bases are a match to TRBD2. Sequences were obtained from non-Treg CD4+ T cells sorted from blood. The chain's CDR3 is CASSPSGVLPEQFF. CDR3 nucleotides: TGTGCCAGCAGTCCAAGCGGGGTACTGCCTGAGCAGTTCTTC.